This T cell receptor (beta chain) comes out of a study of blood T cell repertoires in COVID-19. On the study more broadly: Whether acute or convalescent, the COVID-19 samples came from the United States, Italy and Spain. From T cells, B-cell-depleted T cells, or PBMCs came the material, which was cDNA or gDNA.

As originally analysed: Nucleated cell number was recorded as an estimate derived from reference gene primer amplification. Sequenced by immunoSEQ multiplex PCR; TCRdb stores in-frame clones only, minus some. V and J calls and clone size are those listed in that table; D and trimming were worked out from the DNA. This sample carries 250,000 or so clones, around 89% of them seen once, and the ten largest clones take 6% to 6.5%. Germline trimming cut 4 bases from V and 2 bases from J; bases unmatched to any gene: 1. The CDR3 is 13 residues long. Germline values: CDR1 MNHEY, CDR2 SVGAGI. During active infection, Seattle patients enrolled and were then monitored through disease. Remarks on this clone: Possible read error: a much larger clone is one base away.

The receptor comes from a woman between 25 and 40 years old with COVID-19, enrolled during active disease. Sequences were obtained from peripheral blood. This chain uses TRBV6-5 with TRBJ2-7; 8 nucleotides align to TRBD1. Here the CDR3 reads CASSLDRAYEQYF. The DNA of the CDR3 is TGTGCCAGCAGTTTGGACAGGGCCTACGAGCAGTACTTC.